The sequence of this T cell receptor (beta chain) was determined in a study of blood T cell repertoires in COVID-19. Across the study: Both acute and convalescent COVID-19 samples were obtained from the United States, Italy and Spain.

Produced via immunoSEQ multiplex PCR; TCRdb's table is partial and in-frame only. Of approximately 30,000 clones listed, roughly 93% are singletons. The CDR3 consists of 16 residues. The germline V gene has CDR1 LNHDA and CDR2 SQIVND (reference sequence). V lost 5 bases and J lost 4, with 18 bases in between. V usage is TRBV19 and J usage is TRBJ1-5; D is unclear. Sequencing was carried out using peripheral blood. The clonotype was recovered from a human donor in a cohort sampled during active COVID-19. The CDR3 reads CASSPRAGKGNQPQHF. Here the CDR3 DNA reads TGTGCCAGTAGTCCCCGTGCGGGGAAAGGGAATCAGCCCCAGCATTTT.